The T cell receptor beta chain under discussion was sequenced for a study of OX40 agonist ivuxolimab in advanced cancers. Study background: Patients received intravenous ivuxolimab every 2 weeks at 0.01 to 10 mg/kg. Having had anti-PD-1, anti-PD-L1 or anti-CTLA-4 therapy before was allowed, and under 50% had some. Study-wide results and limits: Dose levels from 0.1 to 3.0 mg/kg saw CD4+ and CD8+ blood T cells expand clonally by week 6.

This CDR3 has 15 amino acids. Germline V lookup: CDR1 SGDLS, CDR2 YYNGEE. V gave up 1 base and J gave up 1 base, with 12 bases separating them. This clone has just one count. Its antigen is not identified. Data came from immunoSEQ multiplex PCR; TCRdb stores just in-frame clones and leaves some out. Of fewer than 70,000 clones listed, around 90% are singletons. V is TRBV9 and J is TRBJ2-7; tentatively, D is TRBD2 (6 bases). The source material was CD4+ or CD8+ T cells sorted from blood, sampled in a trial of the OX40 agonist ivuxolimab. The clonotype originates from an adult with an advanced solid tumor such as melanoma, head and neck, liver or kidney cancer. CDR3 DNA sequence: TGTGCCAGCAGCGTAAGCCTAGCGACATCCTACGAGCAGTACTTC. Translation: CASSVSLATSYEQYF. The variable domain in full, with the rest retrieved from reference TRBV9 and TRBJ2-7, is DSGVTQTPKHLITATGQRVTLRCSPRSGDLSVYWYQQSLDQGLQFLIQYYNGEERAKGNILERFSAQQFPDLHSELNLSSLELGDSALYFCASSVSLATSYEQYFGPGTRLTVT.